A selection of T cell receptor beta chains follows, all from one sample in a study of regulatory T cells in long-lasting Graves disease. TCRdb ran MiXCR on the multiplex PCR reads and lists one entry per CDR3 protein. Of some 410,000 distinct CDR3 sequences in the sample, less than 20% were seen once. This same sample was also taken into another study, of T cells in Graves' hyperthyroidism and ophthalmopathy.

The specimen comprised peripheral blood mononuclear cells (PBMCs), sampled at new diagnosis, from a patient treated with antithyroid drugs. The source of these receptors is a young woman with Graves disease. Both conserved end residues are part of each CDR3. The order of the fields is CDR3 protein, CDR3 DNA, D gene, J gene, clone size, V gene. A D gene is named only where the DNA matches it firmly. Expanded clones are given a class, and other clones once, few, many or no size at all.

cdr3_aa: CAISEVGQGAYNEQFF
cdr3_nt: TGTGCCATCAGTGAAGTAGGACAGGGCGCCTACAATGAGCAGTTCTTC
d_call: TRBD1
j_call: TRBJ2-1
clone_size: few
v_call: TRBV10-3

cdr3_aa: CASSQVLGGRGSDTQYF
cdr3_nt: TGTGCCAGCAGCCAAGTACTCGGCGGGAGAGGATCAGATACGCAGTATTTT
d_call: TRBD2
j_call: TRBJ2-3
clone_size: many
v_call: TRBV3-1

cdr3_aa: CASSPPGGRVNTEAFF
cdr3_nt: TGTGCCAGCTCACCGCCTGGGGGGCGGGTCAACACTGAAGCTTTCTTT
d_call: .
j_call: TRBJ1-1
clone_size: many
v_call: TRBV18

cdr3_aa: CASTDLGAHEQFF
cdr3_nt: TGTGCCAGCACGGACTTGGGCGCCCATGAGCAGTTCTTC
d_call: .
j_call: TRBJ2-1
clone_size: many
v_call: TRBV3-1

cdr3_aa: CASSGGLAGGYNEQFF
cdr3_nt: TGCGCCAGCAGCGGGGGACTAGCGGGAGGGTACAATGAGCAGTTCTTC
d_call: TRBD2
j_call: TRBJ2-1
clone_size: many
v_call: TRBV5-1

cdr3_aa: CSVARDSWSEKLFF
cdr3_nt: TGCAGCGTGGCCAGGGACAGCTGGTCTGAAAAACTGTTTTTT
d_call: TRBD1
j_call: TRBJ1-4
clone_size: .
v_call: TRBV29-1

cdr3_aa: CASRPRDRGPNTQYF
cdr3_nt: TGTGCCAGCAGGCCCCGGGACAGGGGGCCCAATACGCAGTATTTT
d_call: TRBD1
j_call: TRBJ2-3
clone_size: many
v_call: TRBV27

cdr3_aa: CSATTAGEPDTQYF
cdr3_nt: TGCAGTGCCACCACAGCGGGAGAGCCAGATACGCAGTATTTT
d_call: TRBD2
j_call: TRBJ2-3
clone_size: many
v_call: TRBV20-1

cdr3_aa: CASSVSGLAGETQYF
cdr3_nt: TGTGCCAGCAGCGTGTCGGGACTAGCGGGAGAGACCCAGTACTTC
d_call: TRBD2
j_call: TRBJ2-5
clone_size: .
v_call: TRBV5-4

cdr3_aa: CASLPGGSRQETQYF
cdr3_nt: TGTGCCAGCCTTCCAGGGGGTAGTCGGCAAGAGACCCAGTACTTC
d_call: TRBD1
j_call: TRBJ2-5
clone_size: many
v_call: TRBV2

cdr3_aa: CASKEGRSYGYTF
cdr3_nt: TGTGCCAGCAAGGAGGGGCGGAGCTATGGCTACACCTTC
d_call: .
j_call: TRBJ1-2
clone_size: .
v_call: TRBV2

cdr3_aa: CATSGTGNEKLFF
cdr3_nt: TGTGCCACCTCCGGGACAGGGAACGAAAAACTGTTTTTT
d_call: TRBD1
j_call: TRBJ1-4
clone_size: many
v_call: TRBV12-3/TRBV12-4

cdr3_aa: CASSPLAGGAKNIQYF
cdr3_nt: TGTGCCAGCAGCCCACTAGCGGGAGGGGCCAAAAACATTCAGTACTTC
d_call: TRBD2
j_call: TRBJ2-4
clone_size: many
v_call: TRBV12-3/TRBV12-4

cdr3_aa: CASSLESMSRDRLSGHEQFF
cdr3_nt: TGTGCCAGCAGCTTAGAAAGTATGAGTCGGGATCGGTTGTCAGGACATGAGCAGTTCTTC
d_call: .
j_call: TRBJ2-1
clone_size: .
v_call: TRBV7-9

cdr3_aa: CASWTGSRPTYNEQFF
cdr3_nt: TGTGCCAGCTGGACAGGGAGCCGACCTACCTACAATGAGCAGTTCTTC
d_call: TRBD1
j_call: TRBJ2-1
clone_size: many
v_call: TRBV27

cdr3_aa: CASSLPYTGELFF
cdr3_nt: TGTGCCAGCAGCTTGCCGTACACCGGGGAGCTGTTTTTT
d_call: .
j_call: TRBJ2-2
clone_size: .
v_call: TRBV12-3/TRBV12-4

cdr3_aa: CASSPGTGGVTPLHF
cdr3_nt: TGTGCCAGCTCACCGGGGACAGGGGGAGTGACACCCCTCCACTTT
d_call: TRBD1
j_call: TRBJ1-6
clone_size: many
v_call: TRBV18

cdr3_aa: CASSPRGGTTDTQYF
cdr3_nt: TGTGCCAGCAGCCCCAGGGGCGGAACCACAGATACGCAGTATTTT
d_call: .
j_call: TRBJ2-3
clone_size: few
v_call: TRBV13

cdr3_aa: CASRSDSYEQYF
cdr3_nt: TGTGCCAGCAGGTCCGACTCCTACGAGCAGTACTTC
d_call: .
j_call: TRBJ2-7
clone_size: many
v_call: TRBV28

cdr3_aa: CASNEALSNQPQHF
cdr3_nt: TGTGCCAGCAACGAAGCCCTTAGCAATCAGCCCCAGCATTTT
d_call: .
j_call: TRBJ1-5
clone_size: many
v_call: TRBV2

cdr3_aa: CSATHPGGRSYNEQFF
cdr3_nt: TGCAGTGCTACCCACCCGGGCGGGAGGTCCTACAATGAGCAGTTCTTC
d_call: TRBD2
j_call: TRBJ2-1
clone_size: few
v_call: TRBV20-1

cdr3_aa: CASSYRSSGNNEQFF
cdr3_nt: TGTGCCAGCAGTTACAGGTCTAGCGGTAACAATGAGCAGTTCTTC
d_call: TRBD2
j_call: TRBJ2-1
clone_size: .
v_call: TRBV6-2/TRBV6-3

cdr3_aa: CATSRQSGVEKLFF
cdr3_nt: TGTGCCACCAGCAGACAAAGCGGAGTCGAAAAACTGTTTTTT
d_call: .
j_call: TRBJ1-4
clone_size: .
v_call: TRBV15

cdr3_aa: CARYETRLVFF
cdr3_nt: TGTGCCAGATACGAGACCAGGTTGGTGTTCTTC
d_call: .
j_call: TRBJ2-1
clone_size: many
v_call: TRBV28

cdr3_aa: CAIAMRGSTDTQYF
cdr3_nt: TGTGCCATCGCAATGCGGGGGTCCACAGATACGCAGTATTTT
d_call: TRBD2
j_call: TRBJ2-3
clone_size: .
v_call: TRBV10-3

cdr3_aa: CASSQWTGNPSYEQYF
cdr3_nt: TGTGCCAGCAGTCAGTGGACAGGGAATCCTTCCTACGAGCAGTACTTC
d_call: TRBD1
j_call: TRBJ2-7
clone_size: many
v_call: TRBV28

cdr3_aa: CASSVKGTSGYNEQFF
cdr3_nt: TGTGCCAGCAGCGTTAAGGGGACTAGCGGATACAATGAGCAGTTCTTC
d_call: TRBD2
j_call: TRBJ2-1
clone_size: .
v_call: TRBV9

cdr3_aa: CASSALGRQETQYF
cdr3_nt: TGTGCCAGCAGCGCACTAGGTAGACAAGAGACCCAGTACTTC
d_call: .
j_call: TRBJ2-5
clone_size: many
v_call: TRBV5-6

cdr3_aa: CASSLAATGELFF
cdr3_nt: TGTGCCAGCAGCTTAGCGGCCACCGGGGAGCTGTTTTTT
d_call: .
j_call: TRBJ2-2
clone_size: .
v_call: TRBV7-3